Listed here is a single T cell receptor beta chain. Clones were sequenced by immunoSEQ multiplex PCR, and TCRdb holds only the in-frame ones, with some missing. The repertoire includes 20,000 to 25,000 clones, approximately 93% of them detected once, and 0.63% sits in the top ten. V was cut by 2 bases and J by 5 bases, with 13 bases left in between. Germline V gene sequence: CDR1 GTSNPN, CDR2 SVGIG (reference sequence). The CDR3 extends over 14 amino acids. This sample was taken from a study of T cell changes during pregnancy in multiple sclerosis. The clonotype originates from a female donor in good health, enrolled as a control in a pregnancy study. The V and J genes are TRBV30 and TRBJ1-5; maybe TRBD1 (6 bases). The sequencing used CD4+ T cells from peripheral blood mononuclear cells, collected after pregnancy. The CDR3 sequence: CAWSPTGRDQPQHF. CDR3 DNA: TGTGCCTGGAGTCCCACAGGGAGGGATCAGCCCCAGCATTTT. Filled out from reference TRBV30 and TRBJ1-5, the complete variable domain reads SQTIHQWPATLVQPVGSPLSLECTVEGTSNPNLYWYRQAAGRGLQLLFYSVGIGQISSEVPQNLSASRPQDRQFILSSKKLLLSDSGFYLCAWSPTGRDQPQHFGDGTRLSIL.